This T cell receptor beta chain originates from a study of monozygotic twins with inflammatory bowel disease. Worth noting for this clonotype: Its cognate antigen is unknown.

Per TCR library, approximately 3,500 ng of total RNA was used. Eight distinct reactions (per sample) were used to make the cDNA. TCRdb re-called the 5' RACE reads; every CDR3 protein appears as one record, without DNA. The sample holds hundreds of thousands of distinct CDR3 sequences. The study, taken as a whole, reports: Similarity of repertoires did not differ between concordant and discordant twins, possibly from limited power.

It was from whole blood, with no T cell sorting, that total RNA was isolated. The sample taken for sequencing was blood. The TCR was taken from a human donor with ulcerative colitis or Crohn's disease, or a healthy co-twin of an affected twin (not recorded which).

This chain's CDR3 is CASSEVGAGGYPHEQFF. The V gene is TRBV10-2, the J gene TRBJ2-1; the TRBD2 assignment by TCRdb is unverifiable without DNA. In germline, CDR1 is WSHSY, CDR2 SAAADI. The CDR3 is made up of 17 amino acids.